A single count supports the clone carrying this TCR beta chain. Antigen specificity is unknown. The entry originates in a study of T-cell memory formation after mild COVID-19. Study observations and caveats: Pre-infection memory already had some responding clones, implying cross-reactive memory joined.

The TCR alpha and TCR beta cDNA libraries, bearing sample barcodes and UMIs, were generated by 5'RACE using constant-segment primers. TCRdb passed the 5' RACE reads through MiXCR, listing each CDR3 protein once. This sample yields around 200,000 distinct CDR3 sequences, of which around 30% are seen a single time; roughly 11% belongs to the top ten. Per germline, CDR1 SGHRS and CDR2 YFSETQ. CDR3 size: 19 residues. J lost 1 base, V lost 4 bases, and 17 bases had no gene match. The sequence was obtained from an adult woman who had mild COVID-19 (a few samples of this study predate the infection). Cell type and time point are not known. The chain combines TRBV5-1 with TRBJ2-7; 10 nucleotides agree with TRBD1. The sequencing input was PBMCs or a T cell subset sorted from them (not recorded which). The CDR3 bases are TGCGCCAGCAGCAGTCAGGGGGACAGGGGCCTATCGGGTTCCTACGAGCAGTACTTC. Translating it yields CASSSQGDRGLSGSYEQYF.